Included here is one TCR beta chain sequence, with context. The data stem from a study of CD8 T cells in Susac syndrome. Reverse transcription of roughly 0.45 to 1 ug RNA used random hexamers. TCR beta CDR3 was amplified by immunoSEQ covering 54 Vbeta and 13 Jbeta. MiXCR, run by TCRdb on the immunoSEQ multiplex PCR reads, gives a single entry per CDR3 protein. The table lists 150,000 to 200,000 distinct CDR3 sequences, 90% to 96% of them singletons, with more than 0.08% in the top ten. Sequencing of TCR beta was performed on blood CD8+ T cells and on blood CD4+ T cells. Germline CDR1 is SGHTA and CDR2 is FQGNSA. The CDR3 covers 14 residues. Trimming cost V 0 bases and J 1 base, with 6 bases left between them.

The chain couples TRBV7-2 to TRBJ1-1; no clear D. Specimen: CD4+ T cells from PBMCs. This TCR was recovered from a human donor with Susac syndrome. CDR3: CASSLAHRNTEAFF. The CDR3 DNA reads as TGTGCCAGCAGCTTAGCCCACAGGAACACTGAAGCTTTCTTT.